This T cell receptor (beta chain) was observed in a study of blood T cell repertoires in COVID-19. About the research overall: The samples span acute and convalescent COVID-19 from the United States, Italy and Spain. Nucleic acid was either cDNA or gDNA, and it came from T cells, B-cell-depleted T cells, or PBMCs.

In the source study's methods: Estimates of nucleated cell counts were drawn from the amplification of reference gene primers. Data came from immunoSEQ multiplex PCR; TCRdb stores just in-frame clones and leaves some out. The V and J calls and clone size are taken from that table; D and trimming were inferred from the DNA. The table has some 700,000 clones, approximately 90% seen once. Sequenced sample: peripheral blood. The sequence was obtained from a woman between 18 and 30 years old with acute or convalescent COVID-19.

CDR3 coding DNA: TGTGCCAGCAGCGTCGACAGGGGGCTTGGTGAAAAACTGTTTTTT. Its protein is CASSVDRGLGEKLFF. The V call is TRBV6-5, the J call TRBJ1-4; 10 nucleotides agree with TRBD1. Per the germline V gene, CDR1 is MNHEY and CDR2 is SVGAGI. The trim removed 6 bases at V and 7 bases at J, leaving 8 bases unmatched. This CDR3 comprises 15 residues.